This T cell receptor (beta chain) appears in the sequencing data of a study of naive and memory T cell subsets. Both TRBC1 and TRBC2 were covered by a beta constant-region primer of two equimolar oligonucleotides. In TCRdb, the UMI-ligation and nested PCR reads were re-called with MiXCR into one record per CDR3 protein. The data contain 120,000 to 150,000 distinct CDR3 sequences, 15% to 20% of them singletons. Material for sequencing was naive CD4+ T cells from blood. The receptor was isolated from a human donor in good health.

This CDR3 reads CASSSLAGVADTQYF. The CDR3 bases are TGTGCCAGCAGCTCACTAGCGGGAGTGGCAGATACGCAGTATTTT. V usage is TRBV7-3 and J usage is TRBJ2-3; 11 bases fit TRBD2. Germline CDR1 reads SGHTA; CDR2 reads FQGTGA. The CDR3 contains 15 residues. V lost 4 bases and J lost 4; bases outside the gene matches: 4.